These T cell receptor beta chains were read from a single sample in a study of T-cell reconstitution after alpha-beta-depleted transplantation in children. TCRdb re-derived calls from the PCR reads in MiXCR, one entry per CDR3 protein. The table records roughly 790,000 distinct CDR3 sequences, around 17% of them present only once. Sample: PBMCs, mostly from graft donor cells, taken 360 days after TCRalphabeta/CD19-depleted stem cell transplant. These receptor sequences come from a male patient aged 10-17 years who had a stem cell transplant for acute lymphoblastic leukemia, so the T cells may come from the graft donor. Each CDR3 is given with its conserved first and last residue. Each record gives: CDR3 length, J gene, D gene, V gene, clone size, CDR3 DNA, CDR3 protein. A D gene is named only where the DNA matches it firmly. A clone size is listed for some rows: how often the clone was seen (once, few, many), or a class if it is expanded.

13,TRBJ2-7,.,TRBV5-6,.,TGTGCCAGCAGCTTAGGGGGGAGCTCCGAGCAGTACTTC,CASSLGGSSEQYF
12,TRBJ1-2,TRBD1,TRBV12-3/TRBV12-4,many,TGTGCCAGCAGTGCAACAGGGGTCGGCTACACCTTC,CASSATGVGYTF
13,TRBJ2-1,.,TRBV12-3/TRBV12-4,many,TGTGCCAGCAGATCGGGCCCTTACAATGAGCAGTTCTTC,CASRSGPYNEQFF
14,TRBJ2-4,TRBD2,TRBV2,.,TGTGCCAGCAGTGAAGCTAGCGGGGGAAACAGTCAGTACTTC,CASSEASGGNSQYF
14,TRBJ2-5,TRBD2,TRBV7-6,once,TGTGCCAGCAGCTTACGCGGGGGGAGGGAGACCCAGTACTTC,CASSLRGGRETQYF
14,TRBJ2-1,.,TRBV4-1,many,TGCGCCAGCAGCCTGGACGCCAGGAGCAATGAGCAGTTCTTC,CASSLDARSNEQFF
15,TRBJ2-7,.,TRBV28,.,TGTGCCAGCAGTTTTGGGACCACAGCCGCCTACGAGCAGTACTTC,CASSFGTTAAYEQYF
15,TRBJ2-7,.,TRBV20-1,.,TGCAGTGCTAGAGATTGGAACGTTCGGGCGGGCGAGCAGTACTTC,CSARDWNVRAGEQYF
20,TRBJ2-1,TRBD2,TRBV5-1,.,TGCGCCAGCAGCCCAGCAATCGGGAGGGTGGGGCATCGCCGCTACAATGAGCAGTTCTTC,CASSPAIGRVGHRRYNEQFF
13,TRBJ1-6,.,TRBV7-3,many,TGTGCCAGCAGCTTAACCTTAGACTCACCCCTCCACTTT,CASSLTLDSPLHF
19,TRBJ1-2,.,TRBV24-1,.,TGTGCCACCAGTGATTTGAGAAAATACCGGAAGGTAGTCGACTATGGCTACACCTTC,CATSDLRKYRKVVDYGYTF
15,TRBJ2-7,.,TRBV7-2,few,TGTGCCAGCAGCTTGGAGGGGTGGTTCTCCTACGAGCAGTACTTC,CASSLEGWFSYEQYF
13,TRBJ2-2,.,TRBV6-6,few,TGTGCCAGCAAGGACTGGCGCACCGGGGAGCTGTTTTTT,CASKDWRTGELFF
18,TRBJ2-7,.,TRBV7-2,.,TGTGCCAGCAGCTTAGCCTACCACCTTCAGGGGTGGGCGTCCGAGCAGTACTTC,CASSLAYHLQGWASEQYF
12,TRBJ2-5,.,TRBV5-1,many,TGCGCCAGCAATGGCGGACCAGAGACCCAGTACTTC,CASNGGPETQYF
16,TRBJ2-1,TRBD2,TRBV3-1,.,TGTGCCAGCAGCCAAGATGTGGCTAGCGGGAGCTATGAGCAGTTCTTC,CASSQDVASGSYEQFF
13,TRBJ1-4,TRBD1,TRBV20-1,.,TGCAGTGCTCTCGACAGGGTGCGTGAAAAACTGTTTTTT,CSALDRVREKLFF
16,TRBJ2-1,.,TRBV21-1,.,TGTGCCAGCAGCAAAGATTGTGGAGGGAAGGACAATGAGCAGTTCTTC,CASSKDCGGKDNEQFF
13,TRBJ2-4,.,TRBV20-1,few,TGCAGTGCTCCTACTTTAGCCAAAAACATTCAGTACTTC,CSAPTLAKNIQYF
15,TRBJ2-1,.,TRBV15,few,TGTGCCACCAGCAGTACAAGCGGCTCCTACAATGAGCAGTTCTTC,CATSSTSGSYNEQFF